This entry features one TCR beta chain sequence. Its target is unknown. The entry originates in a study of shared clonotypes between healthy human individuals. Some 30,000 T cell genomes, or approximately 200 ng DNA, went into the sorted-subset replicate PCRs. Sequencing used immunoSEQ multiplex PCR; TCRdb keeps in-frame clones, though not all of them. Of roughly 1 million clones in the sample, more than 60% were seen once. Study findings and constraints: Clonotypes shared by all four sorted-subset donors had higher generation probabilities than non-shared clonotypes.

The sequence came from a man between 18 and 29 years old in good health. The specimen was memory CD4+ T cells sorted from blood. Specified subset: CD45RA-negative fraction.

The CDR3 DNA reads TGTGCCAGCAGACAGAGTAGCTCCTACAATGAGCAGTTCTTC. As protein: CASRQSSSYNEQFF. V usage is TRBV28 and J usage is TRBJ2-1; D is unresolved. V lost 6 bases to trimming and J lost 0 bases, with 9 bases between them. The germline V gene has CDR1 MDHEN and CDR2 SYDVKM. The CDR3 runs 14 residues.